This section outlines one TCR beta chain sequence together with its context. Its antigen is undetermined. Profiled with immunoSEQ multiplex PCR; TCRdb holds only in-frame clones, not every one. The sample holds 60,000 to 75,000 clones, about 80% seen once. This sample is part of a study of T cell responses to AZD1222 COVID-19 vaccine. Findings and caveats of the study: Across the whole spike, CD4 TCRs peaked at regions 160-218 and 743-854. Donors were mostly white British, more females; clonal diversity possibly underestimated.

Germline V gene lookup returns CDR1 LGHNA and CDR2 YSLEER. This CDR3 contains 16 residues. Trimming left V 0 bases short and J 4 bases short, with 15 bases between. This receptor was obtained from an adult who received the AZD1222 COVID-19 vaccine. The specimen comprised peripheral blood, sampled 28 days after the second AZD1222 dose. The chain uses TRBV4-3 and TRBJ1-2; weak D call: TRBD1 (5 bases). DNA of the CDR3: TGCGCCAGCAGCCAAGACAGGGACCCCAGGCGCTATGGCTACACCTTC. Translation: CASSQDRDPRRYGYTF.